The clone carrying this TCR beta chain appeared a few times. The antigen is not known. Sequencing used immunoSEQ multiplex PCR; TCRdb keeps in-frame clones, though not all of them. The repertoire holds tens of thousands of clones, about 88% seen once, with about 2.4% in the top ten. This sample was included in a study of OX40 agonist ivuxolimab in advanced cancers. Study summary: An agonistic human IgG2 monoclonal antibody against OX40 (CD134) was given. Regarding the study as a whole: Antigen targets of the expanded peripheral T cells went undetermined.

V shed 5 bases and J shed 2 bases, with 10 bases lying between them. The CDR3 loop spans 13 amino acids. Germline lookup yields CDR1 SEHNR and CDR2 FQNEAQ (reference sequence). Specimen: CD4+ or CD8+ T cells sorted from blood, collected in a trial of the OX40 agonist ivuxolimab. The chain joins TRBV7-9 to TRBJ2-7; D possibly corresponds to TRBD1 (5 bases). The clonotype originates from an adult with an advanced solid tumor such as melanoma, head and neck, liver or kidney cancer. The CDR3 protein is CASSPQGAYEQYF. The CDR3 DNA is TGTGCCAGCAGCCCGCAAGGGGCCTACGAGCAGTACTTC.